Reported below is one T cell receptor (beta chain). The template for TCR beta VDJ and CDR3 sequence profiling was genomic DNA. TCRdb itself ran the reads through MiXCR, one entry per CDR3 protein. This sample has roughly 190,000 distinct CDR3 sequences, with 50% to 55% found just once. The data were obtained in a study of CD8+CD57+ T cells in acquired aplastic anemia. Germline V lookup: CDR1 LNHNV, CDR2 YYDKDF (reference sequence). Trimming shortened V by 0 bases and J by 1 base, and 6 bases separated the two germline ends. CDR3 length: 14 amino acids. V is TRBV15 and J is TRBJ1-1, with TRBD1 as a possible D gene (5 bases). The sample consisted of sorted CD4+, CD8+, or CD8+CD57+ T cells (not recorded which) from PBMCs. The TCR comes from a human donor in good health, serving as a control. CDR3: CATSRDDRNTEAFF. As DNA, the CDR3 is TGTGCCACCAGCAGAGATGACAGGAACACTGAAGCTTTCTTT.